The clone carrying this TCR beta chain turned up a few times. Its antigen is as yet unknown. The germline gives CDR1 MNHEY, CDR2 SVGAGI. This CDR3 has 11 residues. Trimming cost V 6 bases and J 6 bases, with 9 bases left between them. Donors were systemically healthy Caucasian individuals from Russia aged 6 to 90 years. Alongside a J-beta primer mix, a sample-barcoded 5' primer served in a second PCR lasting about 7 to 11 cycles. Every molecule of cDNA carried a tag from a template-switch adaptor with 12 random nucleotides. TCRdb re-derived calls from the 5' RACE reads in MiXCR, one entry per CDR3 protein. The data contain 800,000 or so distinct CDR3 sequences, 62% of them singletons. This sample is drawn from a study of blood T cells in healthy people across ages. Study-level points and caveats: Naive T cell percentage and TCR beta diversity correlated strongly. Long-lived and aged donors differed, with more naive CD4+ cells and higher diversity in the long-lived.

The rearrangement links TRBV6-5 to TRBJ2-7, with D unclear. Sequenced material: blood. The sequence was obtained from a man aged 25-45 years in good health. The CDR3 DNA is TGTGCCAGCAGCCTCTTCCCCGAGCAGTACTTC. This encodes CASSLFPEQYF.